The 3 T cell receptor beta chains below all came from one sample that was sequenced in a study of CD8+ T cells in alopecia areata. Reverse transcription of extracted RNA yielded cDNA, which provided the sequencing template. Repertoires were generated with immunoSEQ multiplex PCR, while TCRdb's copy carries only in-frame clones and drops some. Of 150,000 or so clones listed, 45% to 60% are singletons. Material for sequencing was CD4+ T cells sorted from blood. Receptors originate from a human donor with alopecia areata.

The rearrangement joins TRBV28 to TRBJ2-3; 8 nucleotides match TRBD1. CDR1 and CDR2 (germline): MDHEN, SYDVKM. Losses at the gene ends were 6 bases for V and 4 bases for J; bases not matched to a gene: 9. CDR3 size: 15 residues. The DNA for the CDR3 is TGTGCCAGCAGCCCGGACAGGGATTGGGCAGATACGCAGTATTTT. It specifies CASSPDRDWADTQYF.

This sequence joins TRBV18 and TRBJ2-1; 9 bases line up with TRBD1. V shed 6 bases and J 8 bases; nucleotides not matched to a gene: 11. The CDR3 length is 15 residues. Germline V gives CDR1 KGHSH, CDR2 LQKENI. The CDR3 DNA follows: TGTGCCAGCTCTCCCGGGACAGGGTTCTCCGATGAGCAGTTCTTC. Its protein product is CASSPGTGFSDEQFF.

The genes are TRBV7-9 and TRBJ2-1; 12 positions agree with TRBD2. Germline-derived CDR1 and CDR2 are SEHNR and FQNEAQ (reference sequence). The CDR3 has 16 residues. The V and J ends lost 11 bases and 7 bases, in that order; junction bases with no gene match: 15. CDR3 nucleotide sequence: TGTGCCCTCGTACGGGAAGGACTAGCGGGATTAAATGAGCAGTTCTTC. Protein product: CALVREGLAGLNEQFF.